Following are 2 T cell receptor beta chains from one sample sequenced in a study of blood T cell repertoires in COVID-19. Assay used: immunoSEQ multiplex PCR; TCRdb lists only in-frame clones, some missing. The table includes over 45,000 clones, roughly nine tenths detected once. Sequencing was carried out using peripheral blood. These receptors all stem from a human donor in a cohort sampled during active COVID-19.

The rearrangement uses TRBV7-9 and TRBJ1-2; the D gene is possibly TRBD1 (5 bases). V shed 7 bases and J shed 1 base, with 16 bases lying between them. Germline values: CDR1 SEHNR, CDR2 FQNEAQ (reference sequence). The CDR3 length is 15 residues. The CDR3, as DNA: TGTGCCAGCACCGTGCTTCTCGACAGTAACTATGGCTACACCTTC. Translating gives CASTVLLDSNYGYTF.

This sequence joins TRBV27 and TRBJ1-6; 8 bases fit TRBD1. This CDR3 comprises 13 residues. J gave up 13 bases and V 4 bases, and 6 bases lay outside the gene matches. Germline loops: CDR1 MNHEY, CDR2 SMNVEV (reference sequence). The DNA of the CDR3 is TGTGCCAGCAGTTACACCGACAGGGGTCCCCTCCACTTT. The encoded protein is CASSYTDRGPLHF.